This TCR beta chain originates from a study of T-cell memory formation after mild COVID-19. The wider study: Largely, the TCR clusters proved donor specific. Study-wide findings and caveats: The study found balanced CD4/CD8 in clones contracting day 15 to 85 and a CD4+ lean in later expanders. Contracting clones localized mainly to CM and EM when CD4+ and mainly to EMRA when CD8+. Cross-reactive memory apparently joined, as some responding clones appeared in pre-infection memory.

MiXCR, applied by TCRdb to the 5' RACE reads, yields one record per CDR3 protein. In the table there are roughly 480,000 distinct CDR3 sequences, about 23% of which are singletons. V gave up 1 base and J gave up 3 bases, with 7 bases separating them. The CDR3 length is 14 residues. A word on this clonotype: Its antigen is still unknown.

This sequence originates from an adult woman who had mild COVID-19 (a few samples of this study predate the infection). Cell type and time point are not known. This chain connects TRBV12-3 or TRBV12-4 to TRBJ1-5; D gene uncertain. Specimen: PBMCs or a T cell subset sorted from them (not recorded which). The CDR3 region is CASSLGGPNQPQHF. CDR3 coding DNA: TGTGCCAGCAGTTTAGGGGGTCCCAATCAGCCCCAGCATTTT.